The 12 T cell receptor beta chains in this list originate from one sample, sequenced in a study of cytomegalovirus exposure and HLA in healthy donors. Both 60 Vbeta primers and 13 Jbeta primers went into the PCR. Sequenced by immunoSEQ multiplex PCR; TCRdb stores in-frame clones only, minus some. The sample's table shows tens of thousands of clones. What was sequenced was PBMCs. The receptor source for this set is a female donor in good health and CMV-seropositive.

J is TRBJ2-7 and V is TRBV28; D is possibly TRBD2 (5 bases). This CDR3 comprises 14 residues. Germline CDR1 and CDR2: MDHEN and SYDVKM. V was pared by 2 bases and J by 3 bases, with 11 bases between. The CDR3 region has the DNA TGTGCCAGCAGTTTAGGAGGAGACAACTACGAGCAGTACTTC. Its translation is CASSLGGDNYEQYF.

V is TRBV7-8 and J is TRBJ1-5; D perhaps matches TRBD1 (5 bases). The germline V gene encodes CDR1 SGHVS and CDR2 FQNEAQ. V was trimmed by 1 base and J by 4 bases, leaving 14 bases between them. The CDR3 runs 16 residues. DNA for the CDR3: TGTGCCAGCAGCTTAGTAAGGGGCCGGGTTAATCAGCCCCAGCATTTT. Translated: CASSLVRGRVNQPQHF.

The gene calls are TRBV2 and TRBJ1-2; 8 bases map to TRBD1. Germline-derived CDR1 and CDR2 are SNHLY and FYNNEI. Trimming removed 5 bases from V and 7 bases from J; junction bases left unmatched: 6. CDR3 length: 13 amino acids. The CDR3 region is CASSSRTGSGYTF. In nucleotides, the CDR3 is TGTGCCAGCAGTTCCCGGACAGGGAGTGGCTACACCTTC.

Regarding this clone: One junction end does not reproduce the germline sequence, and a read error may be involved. CDR3 in amino acids: CASAPTTGFSNQPQHF. As DNA, the CDR3 is TGTGCCAGCGCACCAACGACAGGCTTTAGCAATCAGCCCCAGCATTTT. V and J are TRBV18 and TRBJ1-5; possibly TRBD1 for D (6 bases). The CDR3 spans 16 residues. In germline, CDR1 is KGHSH, CDR2 LQKENI.

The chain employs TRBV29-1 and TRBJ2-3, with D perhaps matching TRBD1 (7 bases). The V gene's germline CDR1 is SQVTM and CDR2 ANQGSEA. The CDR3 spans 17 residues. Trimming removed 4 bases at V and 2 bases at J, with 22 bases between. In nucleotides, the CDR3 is TGCAGCGTTGTCTTTCCGGTAGGAGGGGGCCTCACAGATACGCAGTATTTT. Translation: CSVVFPVGGGLTDTQYF.

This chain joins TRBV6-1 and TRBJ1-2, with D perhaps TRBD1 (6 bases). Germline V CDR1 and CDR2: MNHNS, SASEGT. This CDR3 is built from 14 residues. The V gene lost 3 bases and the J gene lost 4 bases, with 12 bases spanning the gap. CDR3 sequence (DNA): TGTGCCAGCAGTGAGGGACATTTAGGCTATGGCTACACCTTC. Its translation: CASSEGHLGYGYTF.

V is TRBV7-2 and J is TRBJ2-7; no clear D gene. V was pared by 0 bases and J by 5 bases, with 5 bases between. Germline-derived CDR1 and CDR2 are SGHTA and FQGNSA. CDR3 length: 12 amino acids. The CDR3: CASSLARDEQYF. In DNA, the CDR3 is TGTGCCAGCAGCTTAGCGCGCGACGAGCAGTACTTC.

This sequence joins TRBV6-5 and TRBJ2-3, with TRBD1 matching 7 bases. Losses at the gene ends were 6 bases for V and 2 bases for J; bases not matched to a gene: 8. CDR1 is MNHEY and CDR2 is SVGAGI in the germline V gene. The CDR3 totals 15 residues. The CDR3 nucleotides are TGTGCCAGCAGGTTACAGGGGTGGGTCACAGATACGCAGTATTTT. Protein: CASRLQGWVTDTQYF.

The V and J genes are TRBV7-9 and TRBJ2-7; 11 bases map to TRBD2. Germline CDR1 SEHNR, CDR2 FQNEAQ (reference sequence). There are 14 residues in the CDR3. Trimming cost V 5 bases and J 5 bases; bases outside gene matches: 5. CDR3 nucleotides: TGTGCCAGCAGCCGTACTAGCGGGAGAAACGAGCAGTACTTC. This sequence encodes CASSRTSGRNEQYF.

The CDR3 protein is CASSPLSTGSYEQYF. The CDR3 DNA sequence: TGTGCCAGCAGTCCCTTATCGACAGGGTCCTACGAGCAGTACTTC. The chain joins TRBV27 to TRBJ2-7; 7 bases fit TRBD1. Per germline, CDR1 MNHEY and CDR2 SMNVEV (reference sequence). This CDR3 is built from 15 residues. With 5 bases clipped from V and 1 base from J, the junction kept 8 bases outside the gene matches.

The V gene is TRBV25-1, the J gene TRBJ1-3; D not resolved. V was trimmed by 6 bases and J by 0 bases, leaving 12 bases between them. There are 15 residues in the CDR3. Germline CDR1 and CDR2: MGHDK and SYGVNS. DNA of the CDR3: TGTGCCAGCAGCCCCCCAGGATACTCTGGAAACACCATATATTTT. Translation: CASSPPGYSGNTIYF.

The CDR3 loop reads CASSDRWTSGAYEQYF. The CDR3, as DNA: TGTGCCAGCAGTGACCGCTGGACTAGCGGAGCCTACGAGCAGTACTTC. The chain carries TRBV6-1 and TRBJ2-7; 10 nucleotides line up with TRBD2. CDR3 size: 16 residues. Germline CDR1 and CDR2: MNHNS and SASEGT. V dropped 3 bases and J dropped 2; count of bases not matched to a gene: 7.